The present TCR beta chain was sequenced within a study of beta chain features in type 1 diabetes. Study-wide background: The study examined around 98,000,000 sorted cells across all samples. Findings and limits, study-wide: People with Type 1 diabetes carried modestly yet significantly shorter TCRB CDR3s in all four CD4+ subsets.

Expressed TCRB transcripts were sequenced because the isolated RNA had all been reverse transcribed beforehand. The repertoire was sequenced with immunoSEQ multiplex PCR; TCRdb's copy has only in-frame clones and lacks some. The top ten hold approximately 0.043% of the sample, which has 630,000 or so clones, about 14% seen once. Germline V gene lookup returns CDR1 SNHLY and CDR2 FYNNEI. The trim removed 6 bases at V and 3 bases at J, leaving 4 bases unmatched. The CDR3 contains 14 residues. All of the sorted populations showed purity greater than 95%. Concerning this clone: Its cognate antigen is unknown.

Sequences were obtained from naive CD4+ T cells from blood. The receptor's source is a man younger than 35 with type 1 diabetes. The chain links TRBV2 to TRBJ1-5; 8 positions match TRBD1. The DNA of the CDR3 is TGTGCCAGCAGGGACAGGGCTAACAATCAGCCCCAGCATTTT. Translation: CASRDRANNQPQHF.